This T cell receptor (beta chain) emerged from a study of vaccination effects on CD4 cells after COVID-19. Study in general: It was two doses of either the BNT162b2 or mRNA-1273 vaccine that participants received.

Overall study findings and caveats: Clones from infection and from vaccination both contracted markedly late after vaccination.

Before sequencing took place, the ViraFEST assay used viral peptide pools to expand antigen-specific CD4+ T cells. Following culture for around 9 days, CD4+ T cells were isolated. The person had PCR-confirmed SARS-CoV-2 infection between March and December 2020. Researchers swapped half the medium for IL-2 medium on both days 3 and 7. Germline loops: CDR1 SGHAT, CDR2 FQNNGV. The germline V and J ends were trimmed by 5 bases and 6 bases, with 8 bases remaining between them. The CDR3 extends over 13 amino acids. Profiling relied on immunoSEQ multiplex PCR, and the TCRdb table lists in-frame clones only, not all of them. In the table there are approximately 28,000 clones, 75% to 80% of which are singletons. Note on this clone: Antigen unknown.

The material was CD4+ T cells from PBMCs cultured with HCoV-NL63 spike peptides, obtained before COVID-19 vaccination. This TCR was sampled from a human donor who had a prior SARS-CoV-2 infection. The chain uses TRBV11-2 and TRBJ1-6, with D tentatively TRBD1 (5 bases). This chain's CDR3 is CASSADSNSPLHF. The CDR3 bases are TGTGCCAGCAGCGCCGACAGTAATTCACCCCTCCACTTT.